The following is a T cell receptor beta chain sequence with its context. This clonotype was counted at least ten times. The antigen this receptor binds is unknown. No clone much larger than this one lies a single base away; base qualities are absent. This record belongs to a study of T-cell reconstitution after alpha-beta-depleted transplantation in children listed by TCRdb under 2016. About the study as a whole: The study quantitatively tracked T-cell immune reconstitution after TCRalphabeta/CD19-depleted allogeneic hematopoietic cell transplantation in children using TCR repertoire profiling.

Library creation used PCR. The reads were generated on an Illumina HiSeq 2500. Molecular barcoding was employed in the preparation of TCR libraries, with unique molecular identifiers being used to normalize TCRbeta repertoire quantification. In-frame beta chains were kept once TCRdb had trimmed the public reads at Q25 with fastp and called clones with MiXCR. Each entry is one CDR3 protein sequence, shown with its most common DNA and genes. This sample has about 200,000 distinct CDR3 sequences in its table, and more than 14% of those were observed once. Less than 15% of the sample rests with the top ten. The junction shows trimming of 3 bases on V and 3 bases on J, and the gene matches do not reach 10 bases of it. The CDR3, from cysteine to phenylalanine, totals 16 residues. Only the CDR3 region is kept as DNA, spanning 48 bases read in frame from base 1.

Sequencing used PBMCs from the stem cell graft donor, obtained from the stem cell graft. This chain joins TRBV12-3 or TRBV12-4 to TRBJ1-1; 7 nucleotides in the junction match TRBD1. The sequence derives from a human donor who donated a stem cell graft to a child with acute lymphoblastic leukemia. The CDR3 is CASSLPGDRAYTEAFF. The sequenced DNA is TGTGCCAGCAGTTTGCCTGGAGACAGGGCGTACACTGAAGCTTTCTTT.